Listed below are T cell receptor beta chains from one sample, sequenced in a study of shared clonotypes between healthy human individuals. Repertoires were generated with immunoSEQ multiplex PCR, while TCRdb's copy carries only in-frame clones and drops some. The sample lists about 2.3 million clones, about 92% occurring once. The sequenced sample was naive CD4+ T cells from PBMCs. The receptors come from a man aged 18 to 30 in good health. Some clones in this sample may be carry-over from other donors' samples. The CDR3 runs from the conserved cysteine through the conserved F or W. The D gene is left open where the match is weak. Expanded clones get a size class; other rows say once, few or many, or leave the size out.

DNA	CDR3	size	D	length	V	J
TGTGCCAGCTCACCGGGAGGGACTAGCGGGAGCTTGGCAGCGGCCGAGCAGTACTTC	CASSPGGTSGSLAAAEQYF	.	TRBD2	19	TRBV18	TRBJ2-7
TGCGCCAGCAGCTTGGAAACCGGGAAGGCTGAAGCTTTCTTT	CASSLETGKAEAFF	.	.	14	TRBV5-1	TRBJ1-1
TGTGCCAGTAGTACCTTTCCCGGACTAGCGGGAGAATGGGAGACCCAGTACTTC	CASSTFPGLAGEWETQYF	.	TRBD2	18	TRBV19	TRBJ2-5
TGCGCCAGCAGCTTGGAGGGCCAAGAGACCCAGTACTTC	CASSLEGQETQYF	.	.	13	TRBV5-1	TRBJ2-5
TGTGCCAGCACCCAGGCCGAAAAACTGTTTTTT	CASTQAEKLFF	.	.	11	TRBV28	TRBJ1-4
TGTGCCAGCTCGACTAGCGGTAACACCGGGGAGCTGTTTTTT	CASSTSGNTGELFF	.	TRBD2	14	TRBV25-1	TRBJ2-2
TGTGCCAGCTCACCAAGGGTTTACTACGAGCAGTACTTC	CASSPRVYYEQYF	.	.	13	TRBV18	TRBJ2-7
TGTGCCAGTAGTATCGCGGAGACCCAGTACTTC	CASSIAETQYF	.	.	11	TRBV19	TRBJ2-5
TGTGCCAGCAGTCCTTTCCAGACAGGCGCAACCTACGAGCAGTACTTC	CASSPFQTGATYEQYF	.	.	16	TRBV27	TRBJ2-7
TGCAGCGTTGATGCAGGGTCCTACGAGCAGTACTTC	CSVDAGSYEQYF	.	.	12	TRBV29-1	TRBJ2-7
TGTGCCAGCTGGCACAGGGGAGATGAAAAACTGTTTTTT	CASWHRGDEKLFF	few	TRBD1	13	TRBV5-8	TRBJ1-4
TGTGCCAGTAGTGAGGGGAGCAGGGGGGGCACAGATACGCAGTATTTT	CASSEGSRGGTDTQYF	.	.	16	TRBV19	TRBJ2-3
TGTGCCAGCTCTGACATCGCGGGACTAGCGGACCTTTCCTACGAGCAGTACTTC	CASSDIAGLADLSYEQYF	.	TRBD2	18	TRBV28	TRBJ2-7
TGTGCCAGCAGCCAATCATCGTGGGTGGCAAGGACATATAGCAATCAGCCCCAGCATTTT	CASSQSSWVARTYSNQPQHF	.	.	20	TRBV4-2	TRBJ1-5
TGTGCCTGGAGTGTAGATGAGGGACAGAGACCCTACGAGCAGTACTTC	CAWSVDEGQRPYEQYF	.	TRBD1	16	TRBV30	TRBJ2-7
TGCAGCGTTGTAAGGGTGTTCGACACTGAAGCTTTCTTT	CSVVRVFDTEAFF	few	.	13	TRBV29-1	TRBJ1-1
TGTGCCAGCAGCTTGGGTCCGGGCACCTATAATTCACCCCTCCACTTT	CASSLGPGTYNSPLHF	.	.	16	TRBV5-6	TRBJ1-6
TGTGCCAGCACGGAACGGGGGGCCGGGACTGAAGCTTTCTTT	CASTERGAGTEAFF	.	.	14	TRBV7-9	TRBJ1-1
TGTGCCAGCAGCCCAGGGGCCGGGGAGCTGTTTTTT	CASSPGAGELFF	.	.	12	TRBV6-5	TRBJ2-2
TGTGCCTGGAGTGCAGACAGGGGTGGCGGCTACACCTTC	CAWSADRGGGYTF	.	TRBD1	13	TRBV30	TRBJ1-2
TGTGCCAGCAGCGTAGTAGGTAGCGGGAGTTTGCGCGATACGCAGTATTTT	CASSVVGSGSLRDTQYF	.	TRBD2	17	TRBV9	TRBJ2-3
TGCAGCGTTGAAGCAACAGCTTGGGAGACCCAGTACTTC	CSVEATAWETQYF	.	.	13	TRBV29-1	TRBJ2-5
TGTGCCAGCAGCCAAGAAATGTCGGACAGGGGCGGCTACACCTTC	CASSQEMSDRGGYTF	.	TRBD1	15	TRBV4-2	TRBJ1-2
TGTGCCAGCAGTGAAAGGACAGGGTTTTTTAATGGCTACACCTTC	CASSERTGFFNGYTF	.	TRBD1	15	TRBV2	TRBJ1-2
TGTGCCAGCAGTTTATGGACAGATTCTGGAAACACCATATATTTT	CASSLWTDSGNTIYF	.	.	15	TRBV28	TRBJ1-3
TGTGCCAGCAGTTCAAATTTAGGGGAGCAGTACTTC	CASSSNLGEQYF	.	.	12	TRBV28	TRBJ2-7
TGTGCCAGTCGGGAGACGTGGACCTACGAGCAGTACTTC	CASRETWTYEQYF	once	.	13	TRBV2	TRBJ2-7
TGCGCCAGCAGCCCCCGGGGGGCGAGCACAGATACGCAGTATTTT	CASSPRGASTDTQYF	.	.	15	TRBV4-3	TRBJ2-3
TGTGCCACCAGCAGAGGAGTGGGACAAACACAAGAGACCCAGTACTTC	CATSRGVGQTQETQYF	.	.	16	TRBV15	TRBJ2-5
TGTGCCAGCAACCCAGTCAGCGTTGATGAGCAGTTCTTC	CASNPVSVDEQFF	.	.	13	TRBV2	TRBJ2-1
TGCGCCAGCAGCCCTTTCGGAGGGACTAGCCGAGCTAAGCAGTTCTTC	CASSPFGGTSRAKQFF	.	TRBD2	16	TRBV4-1	TRBJ2-1
TGTGCCAGCAGTTACTCCTTTAAACAGGACAACGAGCAGTACTTC	CASSYSFKQDNEQYF	.	.	15	TRBV6-5	TRBJ2-7
TGCAGTGCTAGGGGAGAAGAGACCCAGTACTTC	CSARGEETQYF	.	.	11	TRBV20-1	TRBJ2-5
TGTGCCAGCAGTGAACAGGGGGCGTCCTACGAGCAGTACTTC	CASSEQGASYEQYF	.	TRBD1	14	TRBV2	TRBJ2-7
TGTGCCAGCAGGGCCGGAATCTATGTGTGGTCCCAGTACTTC	CASRAGIYVWSQYF	.	.	14	TRBV2	TRBJ2-5
TGTGCCAGCAGCTTAGTCGGTAGCTACAATGAGCAGTTCTTC	CASSLVGSYNEQFF	.	.	14	TRBV7-2	TRBJ2-1
TGTGCCACCAGCAGGACAGGGGGAAACTACGAGCAGTACTTC	CATSRTGGNYEQYF	once	TRBD1	14	TRBV15	TRBJ2-7
TGTGCCAGCAGTGAATGGGTAGGGATGCTGATTACCGAGCAGTACTTC	CASSEWVGMLITEQYF	.	.	16	TRBV6-1	TRBJ2-7
TGTGCCAGTAGTAGCCGAAGGTTGGGACAGGGGACCTTTGAAGCTTTCTTT	CASSSRRLGQGTFEAFF	.	TRBD1	17	TRBV19	TRBJ1-1
TGTGCCAGCAGGGCGACAGGGGCGGCGTTCTTC	CASRATGAAFF	.	TRBD1	11	TRBV2	TRBJ2-1
TGTGCCAGCTCACCATTCGAAAAAGAGACCCAGTACTTC	CASSPFEKETQYF	.	.	13	TRBV18	TRBJ2-5
TGTGCCAGCAGTTTATCCGGGACTAGGCCTGGGGAGCTGTTTTTT	CASSLSGTRPGELFF	.	TRBD2	15	TRBV28	TRBJ2-2
TGTGCCAGCTATTTCTCTCCGGGACAGGGGTCCGCCGGGGAGCTGTTTTTT	CASYFSPGQGSAGELFF	.	TRBD1	17	TRBV28	TRBJ2-2
TGTGCCAGCAGCGGCTTAACAGGGGGCTCTAACTATGGCTACACCTTC	CASSGLTGGSNYGYTF	once	.	16	TRBV21-1	TRBJ1-2
TGTGCCAGCACGCTGTGGGGCTCTGGGGCCAACGTCCTGACTTTC	CASTLWGSGANVLTF	.	.	15	TRBV7-9	TRBJ2-6
TGTGCCAGCAGCGTAGCGCAGGGGCCCTACGAGCAGTACTTC	CASSVAQGPYEQYF	.	.	14	TRBV9	TRBJ2-7
TGTGCCTGGAGTGAGGGACTAGTATACAATGAGCAGTTCTTC	CAWSEGLVYNEQFF	.	TRBD2	14	TRBV30	TRBJ2-1
TGTGCCAGCAGCTTAGTGTCCGGGATCAACTCTGGGGCCAACGTCCTGACTTTC	CASSLVSGINSGANVLTF	.	.	18	TRBV7-9	TRBJ2-6
TGTGCCAGCAGCCCTTATGCTTACGAGCAGTACTTC	CASSPYAYEQYF	.	.	12	TRBV2	TRBJ2-7
TGTGCCTGGAGTAAACAGGACAGGGTCGCTACTGCGCATTTT	CAWSKQDRVATAHF	few	TRBD1	14	TRBV30	TRBJ1-5
TGTGCCAGCAGCCCCTTGGGGGTAGCGGGAGGGCGTGAGCAGTTCTTC	CASSPLGVAGGREQFF	.	TRBD2	16	TRBV14	TRBJ2-1
TGTGCCAGCAGCTTATACAGGGAGGATCAGCCCCAGCATTTT	CASSLYREDQPQHF	.	.	14	TRBV7-2	TRBJ1-5
TGCGCCAGCAGCTTGGAGCTGAGCTCCTACGAGCAGTACTTC	CASSLELSSYEQYF	.	.	14	TRBV5-1	TRBJ2-7